The T cell receptor beta chain described here comes from a study of cytomegalovirus exposure and HLA in healthy donors. General study findings and limits: Within the data, a cluster of highly shared sequence variants was likely a sequencing artifact.

As regards this clone: Its target is unknown.

A multiplex PCR was run with 60 Vbeta primers and 13 Jbeta primers. Generated by immunoSEQ multiplex PCR, the TCRdb table keeps only in-frame clones and is missing some. The table has some 190,000 clones, 82% seen once; the top ten hold roughly 1.4%. The source of this sequence is a man aged 35 to 55 in good health and CMV-seronegative. Sequencing was done on a sample of PBMCs.

CDR3 DNA: TGTGCCAGCAGTTCGGGTGCAGCGGGAGGCCAAGAGACCCAGTACTTC. Amino acids: CASSSGAAGGQETQYF. The chain joins TRBV6-6 to TRBJ2-5; TRBD2 aligns across 9 bases. Germline CDR1 reads MNHNY; CDR2 reads SVGAGI (reference sequence). V lost 4 bases to trimming and J lost 1 base; unmatched junction nucleotides: 7. This CDR3 comprises 16 residues.